This TCR beta chain was documented in a study of stem cell transplantation in POMP-related autoinflammatory disease. Overall study findings and caveats: PRAID patients trended toward lower TRB diversity and higher clonality in all analyzed T-cell subsets.

The repertoire was sequenced with immunoSEQ multiplex PCR; TCRdb's copy has only in-frame clones and lacks some. The table shows 25,000 to 30,000 clones, with more than 75% occurring only once. In the case of this clone: Its antigen is undetermined.

The CDR3 has 14 amino acids. In germline, CDR1 is SGHRS, CDR2 YFSETQ. The V end lost 3 bases, the J end lost 2 bases, and 12 bases lay between the germline ends. The rearrangement links TRBV5-1 to TRBJ2-7, with D possibly TRBD2 on 5 matching bases. The specimen was CD4+ T cells from PBMCs, collected before stem cell transplantation. This TCR was recovered from a human donor with POMP-related autoinflammation and immune dysregulation (PRAID). CDR3 region: CASSSGSRAYEQYF. In nucleotides, the CDR3 is TGCGCCAGCAGCTCGGGGAGCAGAGCCTACGAGCAGTACTTC.